This passage covers 7 T cell receptor beta chains from one sample sequenced in a study of cytotoxic CD8 clonotypes in ibrutinib-treated CLL. The method was immunoSEQ multiplex PCR; TCRdb's version includes in-frame clones alone and lacks a portion of them. The sample contains about 130,000 clones, around 84% of which appear only once. Sample: PBMCs, taken after 24 months of ibrutinib treatment. The receptors derive from a human donor with chronic lymphocytic leukemia.

This chain connects TRBV5-4 to TRBJ2-7; a weak D match, TRBD1 (7 bases). The CDR3 sequence is 15 residues long. Trimming stripped 4 bases from V and 11 bases from J, with 25 bases between. Germline CDR1 and CDR2: SGHNT and YYREEE (reference sequence). The CDR3 DNA follows: TGTGCCAGCAGCCTGCCCGGGACAGAGGGTGGGGGGAAGTACTTC. Translated, it gives CASSLPGTEGGGKYF.

There are a few counts of this clone. The rearrangement joins TRBV2 to TRBJ2-1, with D possibly being TRBD2 (6 bases). The V and J ends lost 11 bases and 0 bases respectively, with 8 bases between them. CDR3 size: 12 residues. Germline V gene data show CDR1 as SNHLY and CDR2 as FYNNEI. The DNA for the CDR3 is TGTGCCGGCGGGGACTCCTACAATGAGCAGTTCTTC. It encodes CAGGDSYNEQFF.

This clone has only a few counts. The V call is TRBV6-1, the J call TRBJ1-5, with D hard to call. This CDR3 has 14 residues. The germline V gene encodes CDR1 MNHNS and CDR2 SASEGT. V shed 2 bases and J shed 7 bases, with 12 bases lying between them. The CDR3 spells CASSELGSRQPQHF. The CDR3 nucleotides are TGTGCCAGCAGTGAATTAGGGTCGCGGCAGCCCCAGCATTTT.

This clone was observed a single time. This chain uses TRBV7-8 with TRBJ1-5; D gene unclear. Trimming left V 4 bases short and J 2 bases short, with 9 bases between. Looked up from germline, CDR1 is SGHVS and CDR2 is FQNEAQ. The CDR3 contains 14 residues. The CDR3 is CASSSRLGNQPQHF. As DNA, the CDR3 is TGTGCCAGCAGCTCCCGACTGGGCAATCAGCCCCAGCATTTT.

This clone was recorded once. The chain has TRBV5-4 and TRBJ1-2; 7 bases fit TRBD1. The germline gives CDR1 SGHNT, CDR2 YYREEE (reference sequence). The CDR3 contains 15 residues. With V trimmed by 4 bases and J by 5 bases, 11 bases remained unmatched. DNA for the CDR3: TGTGCCAGCAGCCCACACGACAGGGCGGAGTATGGCTACACCTTC. Its translation: CASSPHDRAEYGYTF.

The V and J genes are TRBV9 and TRBJ1-1; 7 bases match TRBD1. This CDR3 is 14 amino acids long. Germline CDR1 reads SGDLS; CDR2 reads YYNGEE. Unmatched junction bases numbered 6, after V lost 3 bases and J lost 4 bases. DNA of the CDR3: TGTGCCAGCAGCGGTTTCAGGGGGGGCACTGAAGCTTTCTTT. It codes for CASSGFRGGTEAFF.

CDR3 loop: CASSLPGGKNEQYF. The DNA of the CDR3 is TGCGCCAGCAGCTTACCGGGGGGCAAAAACGAGCAGTACTTC. The chain is built from TRBV5-1 and TRBJ2-7; weak D call: TRBD2 (7 bases). The V end was cut by 2 bases, the J end by 5 bases, with 14 bases between. There are 14 residues in the CDR3. Germline CDR1 and CDR2: SGHRS and YFSETQ.